The 26 T cell receptor beta chains in this list originate from one sample, sequenced in a study of post-analysis software for immune sequencing data (dated by TCRdb to about 2015). Library preparation used PCR. Sequenced using an Illumina HiSeq 2500. To reduce PCR and sequencing biases, unique molecular identifiers were incorporated into the TCR beta cDNA libraries. TCRdb cleaned the public reads at Q25 with fastp, built clones with MiXCR and kept in-frame beta chains. Merged by CDR3 protein, the rows form single entries marked with the most common genes and DNA. The sample table records roughly 620,000 distinct CDR3 sequences; around 47% of these occur just once. Of the sample, more than 1.5% is held by the ten largest clones. Overall study outcomes, separate from this receptor: Significantly higher frequencies in patients than in controls were found for five TRBV segments, including TRBV5-6, TRBV5-1 and TRBV20-1.

These receptors have no known antigen. Sequenced material: blood. The receptors were gathered from a girl aged 10-17 years with multiple sclerosis.

In its sample, this clonotype was seen a few times. V gene TRBV10-3 combines with J gene TRBJ1-1; TRBD1 agrees at 8 bases. V was pared by 6 bases and J by 3 bases, with 3 bases of the junction left unmatched. The CDR3 consists of 13 residues. From germline, CDR1 is ENHRY and CDR2 SYGVKD. The CDR3 loop reads CAIRSDRDTEAFF. The CDR3 coding sequence is TGTGCCATCAGATCGGACAGGGACACTGAAGCTTTCTTT.

The chain couples TRBV28 to TRBJ2-5; TRBD1 is a possible D gene (6 bases). The CDR3 sequence is 12 residues long. Germline V CDR1 and CDR2: MDHEN, SYDVKM. V was clipped by 7 bases and J by 2 bases, with 8 bases between them. For the CDR3, the DNA is TGTGCCAGCAAAAGGGGGCAAGAGACCCAGTACTTC. This gives the protein CASKRGQETQYF.

This clonotype has more than one count but fewer than ten. The V and J genes are TRBV6-1 and TRBJ2-7; 8 nucleotides agree with TRBD1. After removal of 3 bases from V and 4 bases from J, the junction contained 5 bases not matched to a gene. The length of the CDR3 is 14 residues. Germline V gene sequence: CDR1 MNHNS, CDR2 SASEGT. The CDR3 DNA follows: TGTGCCAGCAGTGACACCCGACAGGGGTACGAGCAGTACTTC. Its translation is CASSDTRQGYEQYF.

V and J are TRBV5-1 and TRBJ1-1, with 9 bases matching TRBD1. The trim removed 6 bases at V and 1 base at J, leaving 4 bases unmatched. The CDR3 consists of 14 residues. Looked up from germline, CDR1 is SGHRS and CDR2 is YFSETQ. The CDR3 DNA is TGCGCCAGCAACCTACAGGGGGCGAACACTGAAGCTTTCTTT. Translated, it gives CASNLQGANTEAFF. Full variable domain (missing parts from reference TRBV5-1 and TRBJ1-1): KAGVTQTPRYLIKTRGQQVTLSCSPISGHRSVSWYQQTPGQGLQFLFEYFSETQRNKGNFPGRFSGRQFSNSRSEMNVSTLELGDSALYLCASNLQGANTEAFFGQGTRLTVV.

The CDR3 DNA follows: TGTGCCAGCAGCTTAGAGCAGGGAAGTTGGACTGAAGCTTTCTTT. Protein product: CASSLEQGSWTEAFF. V usage is TRBV7-2 and J usage is TRBJ1-1; the D gene is possibly TRBD1 (5 bases). The CDR3 sequence is 15 residues long. V shed 1 base and J shed 5 bases, with 14 bases lying between them. Germline loops: CDR1 SGHTA, CDR2 FQGNSA. Drawing the rest from reference TRBV7-2 and TRBJ1-1, the complete variable domain is GAGVSQSPSNKVTEKGKDVELRCDPISGHTALYWYRQSLGQGLEFLIYFQGNSAPDKSGLPSDRFSAERTGGSVSTLTIQRTQQEDSAVYLCASSLEQGSWTEAFFGQGTRLTVV.

This clonotype was counted between two and nine times. The chain combines TRBV12-3 or TRBV12-4 with TRBJ2-1; TRBD1 matches 8 bases. CDR3 length: 14 amino acids. V was pared by 5 bases and J by 8 bases, with 8 bases of the junction left unmatched. The CDR3 nucleotides read TGTGCCAGCAGTGCCGGACAGGGCGGGTATGAGCAGTTCTTC. Protein sequence: CASSAGQGGYEQFF.

The chain has TRBV6-5 and TRBJ2-3; D perhaps matches TRBD2 (7 bases). V was pared by 4 bases and J by 10 bases, with 18 bases between. CDR3 length equals 14 residues. CDR1 and CDR2 (germline): MNHEY, SVGAGI. CDR3 region: CASSSLGGLGAQYF. In DNA, the CDR3 is TGTGCCAGCAGTTCCCTCGGGGGGCTAGGCGCGCAGTATTTT.

This clonotype was seen only a few times. The V call is TRBV10-3, the J call TRBJ2-7; D might be TRBD2 (5 bases). V gave up 3 bases and J gave up 3 bases, with 12 bases separating them. Germline loops: CDR1 ENHRY, CDR2 SYGVKD. This CDR3 is 14 amino acids long. CDR3 sequence: CAISDSPGYYEQYF. The CDR3 nucleotides read TGTGCCATCAGTGACTCCCCGGGGTACTACGAGCAGTACTTC.

This clonotype was recorded a few times. V is TRBV27 and J is TRBJ2-7, with TRBD2 matching 14 bases. Germline CDR1 and CDR2: MNHEY and SMNVEV (reference sequence). This CDR3 region has 16 residues. The V gene end was trimmed by 5 bases and the J gene end by 4 bases; junction bases not matched to a gene: 7. CDR3 in amino acids: CASSPGTSGGFYEQYF. In DNA form, the CDR3 reads TGTGCCAGCAGTCCCGGGACTAGCGGGGGTTTTTACGAGCAGTACTTC.

The chain links TRBV20-1 to TRBJ2-6; maybe TRBD2 (5 bases). This CDR3 is built from 12 residues. CDR1 and CDR2 from the germline V gene are DFQATT and SNEGSKA (reference sequence). This chain's CDR3 is CGISAGANVLTF. In DNA form, the CDR3 reads TGCGGAATTAGCGCTGGGGCCAACGTCCTGACTTTC.

The chain uses TRBV6-6 and TRBJ2-1, with 10 bases aligning to TRBD1. The CDR3 covers 15 residues. In germline, CDR1 is MNHNY, CDR2 SVGAGI (reference sequence). The junction had 7 bases not matched to a gene; V was cut back by 5 bases and J by 6 bases. CDR3 sequence (DNA): TGTGCCAGCAGTCGACGGGACAGGGGAAGCAATGAGCAGTTCTTC. Translation gives CASSRRDRGSNEQFF.

This clonotype was seen a handful of times. The rearrangement links TRBV5-5 to TRBJ2-2; the D gene is possibly TRBD1 (6 bases). This CDR3 is built from 16 residues. V was trimmed by 0 bases and J by 2 bases, leaving 11 bases between them. CDR1 SGHKS and CDR2 YYEKEE come from the germline V gene (reference sequence). The CDR3: CASSLVGQINTGELFF. The CDR3 region has the DNA TGTGCCAGCAGCTTGGTCGGACAGATAAACACCGGGGAGCTGTTTTTT.

The rearrangement uses TRBV6-1 and TRBJ2-1; possible D gene TRBD2, 6 bases. V lost 6 bases, J lost 9 bases, and 27 bases lay in between. CDR1 MNHNS and CDR2 SASEGT come from the germline V gene. The CDR3 sequence is 17 residues long. The CDR3 sequence: CASSALGIGTGGTEQFF. CDR3 DNA sequence: TGTGCCAGCAGCGCCTTAGGTATCGGTACTGGGGGGACTGAGCAGTTCTTC.

V is TRBV3-1 and J is TRBJ2-1, with 7 bases aligning to TRBD2. This CDR3 has 15 amino acids. Germline-derived CDR1 and CDR2 are LGHDT and YNNKEL (reference sequence). Losses at the gene ends were 4 bases for V and 10 bases for J; bases not matched to a gene: 13. For the CDR3, the DNA is TGTGCCAGCAGCCGAGGGGCTAGCGGTATTTACGAGCAGTTCTTC. It yields the protein CASSRGASGIYEQFF.

V is TRBV11-2 and J is TRBJ1-2, with D perhaps matching TRBD1 (6 bases). Looked up from germline, CDR1 is SGHAT and CDR2 is FQNNGV. This CDR3 spans 16 amino acids. V shed 0 bases and J shed 2 bases, with 13 bases lying between them. The CDR3 nucleotides are TGTGCCAGCAGCTTAGATCTCCCGGACAGAAACTATGGCTACACCTTC. Its translation is CASSLDLPDRNYGYTF. The variable domain in full, completed from reference TRBV11-2 and TRBJ1-2, reads EAGVAQSPRYKIIEKRQSVAFWCNPISGHATLYWYQQILGQGPKLLIQFQNNGVVDDSQLPKDRFSAERLKGVDSTLKIQPAKLEDSAVYLCASSLDLPDRNYGYTFGSGTRLTVV.

The chain joins TRBV7-2 to TRBJ2-1; 7 bases line up with TRBD2. There are 15 residues in the CDR3. V trimming: 4 bases; J trimming: 7 bases; junction bases outside the gene matches: 10. Germline CDR1 reads SGHTA; CDR2 reads FQGNSA. CDR3 DNA sequence: TGTGCCAGCAGCTCTTCCGCGACTAGCCGTAATGAGCAGTTCTTC. This codes for CASSSSATSRNEQFF.

The V call is TRBV7-9, the J call TRBJ2-1; D may correspond to TRBD1 or TRBD2 (5 bases each). This CDR3 contains 14 residues. The germline V gene has CDR1 SEHNR and CDR2 FQNEAQ (reference sequence). V was cut by 1 base and J by 7 bases, with 11 bases left in between. The DNA for the CDR3 is TGTGCCAGCAGCTTAGAGCGAGGGGCAAATGAGCAGTTCTTC. Translated: CASSLERGANEQFF.

The gene calls are TRBV18 and TRBJ2-4; TRBD2 might be the D (6 bases). The germline gives CDR1 KGHSH, CDR2 LQKENI. V lost 6 bases, J lost 13 bases, and 22 bases lay in between. The length of the CDR3 is 14 residues. The CDR3 here is CASSRSGLTNEQYF. CDR3 nucleotides: TGTGCCAGCTCGCGCTCCGGACTAACCAATGAGCAGTACTTC.

V usage is TRBV27 and J usage is TRBJ2-7; 12 nucleotides match TRBD2. Germline V gene lookup returns CDR1 MNHEY and CDR2 SMNVEV (reference sequence). The CDR3 runs 14 residues. V dropped 4 bases and J dropped 5; count of bases not matched to a gene: 3. DNA for the CDR3: TGTGCCAGCAGTTCGGGACTAGCGGGTCACGAGCAGTACTTC. It codes for CASSSGLAGHEQYF.

The CDR3 coding sequence is TGTGCCAGCACCCGGACTAGCGGGACTAGGGAGCAGTACTTC. The encoded protein is CASTRTSGTREQYF. The rearrangement uses TRBV21-1 and TRBJ2-7; the table assigns TRBD2, which was not confirmed against the DNA. TRBV21-1 is flagged as a pseudogene. The CDR3 covers 14 residues.

The chain links TRBV5-6 to TRBJ2-7; D may correspond to TRBD1 or TRBD2 (6 bases each). The germline V gene encodes CDR1 SGHDT and CDR2 YYEEEE. Trimming took off 2 bases at V and 7 bases at J, with 13 bases between the two ends. The CDR3 runs to 13 residues. This CDR3 reads CASSFAGGNEQYF. The DNA of the CDR3 is TGTGCCAGCAGCTTCGCCGGGGGCAATGAGCAGTACTTC.

The table lists this clonotype with a few counts. DNA of the CDR3: TGTGCCAGCAGTAGGGGACTTTTCTACGAGCAGTACTTC. Protein product: CASSRGLFYEQYF. The chain recombines TRBV12-3 or TRBV12-4 with TRBJ2-4; D is possibly TRBD2 (6 bases). Gene TRBJ2-7 matches the end of the DNA better, so the J call may be wrong. CDR3 length: 13 amino acids.

The J gene is TRBJ1-2, the V gene TRBV6-6; D gene unclear. In germline, CDR1 is MNHNY, CDR2 SVGAGI (reference sequence). The CDR3 is 13 residues long. V lost 10 bases, J lost 1 base, and 13 bases lay in between. The CDR3 DNA sequence: TGTGCCACCTCCCTGGCAAGTAACTATGGCTACACCTTC. Amino acid sequence: CATSLASNYGYTF.

Written as DNA, the CDR3 is TGTGCCATCAGTGCGCCAACCCTCAGCTCTGGGGCCAACGTCCTGACTTTC. It yields the protein CAISAPTLSSGANVLTF. This chain connects TRBV10-3 to TRBJ2-6, with no clear D. Germline-derived CDR1 and CDR2 are ENHRY and SYGVKD. This CDR3 spans 17 amino acids. Trimming left V 4 bases short and J 0 bases short, with 13 bases between.

This clonotype was picked up a small number of times. This rearrangement joins TRBV5-8 to TRBJ2-1; 10 bases map to TRBD2. In germline, CDR1 is SGHTS, CDR2 YDEGEE. This CDR3 region has 16 residues. Losses at the gene ends were 0 bases for V and 7 bases for J; bases not matched to a gene: 7. The CDR3 protein is CASSLDHGTSENEQFF. CDR3 DNA sequence: TGTGCCAGCAGCTTGGATCACGGGACTAGCGAGAATGAGCAGTTCTTC.

The chain couples TRBV7-9 to TRBJ2-2, with TRBD1 matching 9 bases. CDR3 length: 15 residues. Trimming cost V 6 bases and J 4 bases; bases outside gene matches: 6. CDR1 is SEHNR, CDR2 FQNEAQ, per germline (reference sequence). CDR3 sequence: CASRLGTGFTGELFF. CDR3 nucleotide sequence: TGTGCCAGCAGGCTCGGGACAGGGTTCACCGGGGAGCTGTTTTTT.